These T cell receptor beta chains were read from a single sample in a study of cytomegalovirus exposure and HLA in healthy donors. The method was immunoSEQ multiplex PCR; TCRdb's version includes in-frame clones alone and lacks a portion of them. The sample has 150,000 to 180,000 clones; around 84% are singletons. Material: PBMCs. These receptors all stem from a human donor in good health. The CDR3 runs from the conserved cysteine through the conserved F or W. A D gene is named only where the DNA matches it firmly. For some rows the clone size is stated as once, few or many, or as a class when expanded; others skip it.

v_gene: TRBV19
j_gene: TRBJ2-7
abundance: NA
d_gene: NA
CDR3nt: TGTGCCAGTAGTAACAGGTACGAGCAGTACTTC
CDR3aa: CASSNRYEQYF

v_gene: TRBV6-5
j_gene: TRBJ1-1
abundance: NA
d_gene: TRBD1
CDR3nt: TGTGCCAGCAGCAGACAGGGGAACACTGAAGCTTTCTTT
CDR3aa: CASSRQGNTEAFF

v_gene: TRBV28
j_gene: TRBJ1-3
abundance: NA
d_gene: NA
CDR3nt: TGTGCCAGCAGGCTGGGACACCTTGCGAGCTCTGGAAACACCATATATTTT
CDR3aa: CASRLGHLASSGNTIYF

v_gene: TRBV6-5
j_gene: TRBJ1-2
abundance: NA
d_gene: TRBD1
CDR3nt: TGTGCCAGCAGTTACGGGACAGAAGGCTACACCTTC
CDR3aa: CASSYGTEGYTF

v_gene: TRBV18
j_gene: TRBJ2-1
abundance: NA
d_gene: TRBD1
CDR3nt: TGTGCCAGCTCACCACCGGGACAGAGCAATGAGCAGTTCTTC
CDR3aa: CASSPPGQSNEQFF

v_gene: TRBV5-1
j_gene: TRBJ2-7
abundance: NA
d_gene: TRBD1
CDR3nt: TGCGCCAGCAGCTTGTACAGGGGCGAGCAGTACTTC
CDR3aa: CASSLYRGEQYF

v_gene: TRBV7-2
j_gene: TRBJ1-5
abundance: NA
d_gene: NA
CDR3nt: TGTGCCAGCAGCTTCAACAATATCAATCAGCCCCAGCATTTT
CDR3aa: CASSFNNINQPQHF

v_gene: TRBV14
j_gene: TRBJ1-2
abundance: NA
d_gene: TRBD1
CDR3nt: TGTGCCAGCAGCCCCCCAGGGACAGGGTCCGCCTATGGCTACACCTTC
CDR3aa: CASSPPGTGSAYGYTF

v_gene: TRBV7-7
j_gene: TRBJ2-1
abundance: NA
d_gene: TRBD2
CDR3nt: TGTGCTAGCAGCCAGGGACTAGCGGATTACTATGAGCAGTTCTTC
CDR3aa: CASSQGLADYYEQFF

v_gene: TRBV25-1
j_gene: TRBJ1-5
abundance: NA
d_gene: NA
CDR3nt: TGTGCCAGCAGTGAAAGGGGGTCGGGACAGCCCCAGCATTTT
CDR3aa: CASSERGSGQPQHF

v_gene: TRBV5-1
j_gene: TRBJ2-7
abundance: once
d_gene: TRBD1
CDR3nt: TGCGCCAGCAGCTACCGGGACAGGGGTGTCGACGAGCAGTACTTC
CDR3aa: CASSYRDRGVDEQYF

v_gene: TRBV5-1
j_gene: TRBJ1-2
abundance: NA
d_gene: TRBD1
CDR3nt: TGCGCCACCGGGGACAGCGGGTCGGATGGCTACACCTTC
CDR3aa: CATGDSGSDGYTF

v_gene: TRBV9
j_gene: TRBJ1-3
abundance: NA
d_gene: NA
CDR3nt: TGTGCCAGCAGCGTAGAGGCGGTCTCTGGAAACACCATATATTTT
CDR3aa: CASSVEAVSGNTIYF

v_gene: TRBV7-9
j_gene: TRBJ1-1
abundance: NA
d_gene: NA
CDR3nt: TGTGCCAGCAGCCGCGACGGGTGGCCCACTGAAGCTTTCTTT
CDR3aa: CASSRDGWPTEAFF

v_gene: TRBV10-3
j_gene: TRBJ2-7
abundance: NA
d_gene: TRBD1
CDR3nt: TGTGCCATCAGTGAGTCTCTAGGGGGCGCGTACGAGCAGTACTTC
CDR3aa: CAISESLGGAYEQYF

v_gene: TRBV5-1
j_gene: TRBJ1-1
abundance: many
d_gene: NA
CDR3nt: TGCGCCAGCAGCACCGGACAGACCAAGAACACTGAAGCTTTCTTT
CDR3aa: CASSTGQTKNTEAFF

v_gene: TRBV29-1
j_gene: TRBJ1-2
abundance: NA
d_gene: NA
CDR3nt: TGCAGCTTTGAGGACTCCGTCTATGGCTACACCTTC
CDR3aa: CSFEDSVYGYTF